These T cell receptor beta chains were read from a single sample in a study of radiotherapy plus CTLA-4 blockade in lung cancer. Measured with immunoSEQ multiplex PCR; TCRdb has only the in-frame clones, and not every one. This table has 58,000 or so clones, roughly 80% appearing once. Sample: peripheral blood, taken from a patient treated with radiotherapy plus ipilimumab. The receptors were gathered from a human donor with non-small cell lung cancer who had a complete response to radiotherapy plus ipilimumab. CDR3s include the opening cysteine and the closing phenylalanine or tryptophan. The D gene is left open where the match is weak. Part of the rows lack a size; the others show once, few, many or a class for expanded clones.

V gene,D gene,clone size,J gene,CDR3 protein,CDR3 DNA
TRBV7-2,NA,NA,TRBJ1-2,CASSPPEEDYYGYTF,TGTGCCAGCAGCCCTCCTGAGGAGGACTACTATGGCTACACCTTC
TRBV30,TRBD1,NA,TRBJ1-2,CAWSAQTTGTGKTNYGYTF,TGTGCCTGGAGTGCACAAACTACCGGGACAGGGAAAACTAACTATGGCTACACCTTC
TRBV2,TRBD1,NA,TRBJ1-5,CASSGGTDTYNQPQHF,TGTGCCAGCAGTGGTGGGACAGACACATACAATCAGCCCCAGCATTTT
TRBV7-9,NA,NA,TRBJ1-2,CASSLEAGGYTF,TGTGCCAGCAGCTTAGAGGCAGGGGGCTACACCTTC
TRBV12-5,NA,few,TRBJ1-5,CASGLDGDQPQHF,TGTGCTAGTGGTTTGGACGGGGATCAGCCCCAGCATTTT
TRBV27,NA,NA,TRBJ1-2,CASSFSAGYGYTF,TGTGCCAGCAGTTTCTCCGCCGGCTATGGCTACACCTTC
TRBV5-1,NA,NA,TRBJ2-2,CASSLGDISTGELFF,TGCGCCAGCAGCTTGGGGGACATAAGCACCGGGGAGCTGTTTTTT
TRBV11-2,NA,NA,TRBJ1-1,CASSLAGGFLEAFF,TGTGCCAGCAGCTTAGCCGGGGGGTTTTTGGAAGCTTTCTTT
TRBV5-8,NA,few,TRBJ2-1,CASSFVNEQFF,TGTGCCAGCAGCTTCGTCAATGAGCAGTTCTTC
TRBV4-3,TRBD1,NA,TRBJ1-4,CASSQDGGTVMIGEKLFF,TGCGCCAGCAGCCAAGATGGCGGGACAGTTATGATCGGTGAAAAACTGTTTTTT
TRBV23-1,NA,few,TRBJ1-1,CASSQSLETEAFF,TGCGCCAGCAGTCAATCTCTGGAGACTGAAGCTTTCTTT
TRBV19,NA,few,TRBJ1-5,CASTESYSNQPQHF,TGTGCCAGTACAGAATCTTATAGCAATCAGCCCCAGCATTTT
TRBV10-3,NA,NA,TRBJ2-1,CASRASSYNEQFF,TGTGCCAGCAGGGCTAGTTCCTACAATGAGCAGTTCTTC
TRBV27,TRBD1,once,TRBJ2-1,CASSPYRGLLYNEQFF,TGTGCCAGCAGTCCTTACAGGGGCCTTCTCTACAATGAGCAGTTCTTC
TRBV29-1,NA,NA,TRBJ2-4,CSVGAIGSAKNIQYF,TGCAGCGTTGGGGCAATAGGTTCGGCCAAAAACATTCAGTACTTC
TRBV7-2,TRBD1,NA,TRBJ2-3,CASSFRQGDTQYF,TGTGCCAGCAGCTTCCGACAGGGGGATACGCAGTATTTT
TRBV18,NA,NA,TRBJ2-7,CASSPLPHSRGFGYYEQYF,TGTGCCAGCTCACCACTGCCACATTCGCGGGGCTTTGGGTACTACGAGCAGTACTTC
TRBV11-3,TRBD1,NA,TRBJ1-2,CASNPGQGDYGYTF,TGTGCCAGCAATCCCGGACAGGGGGACTATGGCTACACCTTC
TRBV5-1,TRBD1,NA,TRBJ1-2,CASSASGTETNYGYTF,TGCGCCAGCAGCGCCTCCGGGACAGAGACTAACTATGGCTACACCTTC
TRBV11-2,NA,NA,TRBJ1-2,CASSLEAGKGGYTF,TGTGCCAGCAGCCTAGAGGCAGGGAAAGGTGGCTACACCTTC
TRBV5-1,NA,NA,TRBJ2-7,CASSLTGQAYEQYF,TGCGCCAGCAGCTTGACAGGGCAGGCCTACGAGCAGTACTTC
TRBV19,TRBD1,NA,TRBJ1-5,CASSRRGGDGNQPQHF,TGTGCCAGTAGTCGTCGAGGGGGCGATGGCAATCAGCCCCAGCATTTT
TRBV9,TRBD2,once,TRBJ2-1,CASSAVDSGVNEQFF,TGTGCCAGCAGCGCAGTAGATAGCGGGGTTAATGAGCAGTTCTTC
TRBV10-3,TRBD2,few,TRBJ2-1,CAIRRTSDHNEQFF,TGTGCCATCAGAAGGACTAGCGACCATAATGAGCAGTTCTTC
TRBV5-6,TRBD2,NA,TRBJ2-1,CASSWGLAGGPSGYEQFF,TGTGCCAGCAGCTGGGGACTAGCGGGGGGACCATCTGGGTATGAGCAGTTCTTC
TRBV19,NA,NA,TRBJ1-2,CVAGGLGGYTF,TGTGTGGCCGGGGGACTTGGTGGCTACACCTTC
TRBV6-5,NA,NA,TRBJ2-4,CASSYEGILAKNIQYF,TGTGCCAGCAGTTACGAGGGAATCTTAGCCAAAAACATTCAGTACTTC
TRBV2,TRBD1,NA,TRBJ1-4,CASSRQGNEKLFF,TGTGCCAGCAGTAGACAGGGGAATGAAAAACTGTTTTTT
TRBV4-1,NA,NA,TRBJ2-4,CASSLTGLAKNIQYF,TGCGCCAGCAGCCTCACAGGGTTAGCCAAAAACATTCAGTACTTC
TRBV11-3,NA,NA,TRBJ2-5,CASSLSYQETQYF,TGTGCCAGCAGCTTGTCGTACCAAGAGACCCAGTACTTC
TRBV7-2,NA,few,TRBJ2-7,CASSPGLTYEQYF,TGTGCCAGCAGCCCAGGGTTAACCTACGAGCAGTACTTC
TRBV5-1,NA,NA,TRBJ2-1,CASRLADNEQFF,TGCGCCAGCAGATTGGCGGACAATGAGCAGTTCTTC
TRBV5-1,NA,NA,TRBJ2-5,CASNVGRADYQETQYF,TGCGCCAGCAACGTGGGCAGGGCCGACTACCAAGAGACCCAGTACTTC
TRBV19,NA,NA,TRBJ1-1,CASSQQTNTEAFF,TGTGCCAGTTCCCAACAGACGAACACTGAAGCTTTCTTT
TRBV6-6,NA,NA,TRBJ1-6,CASSYSPRPLHF,TGTGCCAGCAGTTACTCTCCCCGTCCCCTCCACTTT
TRBV5-4,TRBD1,NA,TRBJ2-5,CVSSPGQLEETQYF,TGTGTCAGCAGCCCGGGACAGTTAGAAGAGACCCAGTACTTC
TRBV9,TRBD2,NA,TRBJ2-3,CASSVDVAGGGDTQYF,TGTGCCAGCAGCGTAGATGTGGCGGGAGGGGGAGATACGCAGTATTTT
TRBV10-3,NA,once,TRBJ1-2,CASGDSPRNYGYTF,TGTGCCAGCGGGGACTCTCCTCGGAACTATGGCTACACCTTC